The entry below describes one T cell receptor beta chain. These data come from a study of blood T cell repertoires in COVID-19. This CDR3 comprises 13 residues. After removal of 6 bases from V and 13 bases from J, the junction contained 10 bases not matched to a gene. Germline loops: CDR1 MNHEY, CDR2 SVGAGI. Using immunoSEQ multiplex PCR, the repertoire was profiled, and TCRdb retains in-frame clones only, with some absent. The data show tens of thousands of clones, about 80% seen once. The material sequenced was peripheral blood. The chain employs TRBV6-5 and TRBJ2-3; 10 bases fit TRBD1. This TCR derives from an older woman with acute or convalescent COVID-19. This CDR3 reads CASSLLGDRGKYF. DNA of the CDR3: TGTGCCAGCAGCCTCCTAGGGGACAGGGGAAAGTATTTT.